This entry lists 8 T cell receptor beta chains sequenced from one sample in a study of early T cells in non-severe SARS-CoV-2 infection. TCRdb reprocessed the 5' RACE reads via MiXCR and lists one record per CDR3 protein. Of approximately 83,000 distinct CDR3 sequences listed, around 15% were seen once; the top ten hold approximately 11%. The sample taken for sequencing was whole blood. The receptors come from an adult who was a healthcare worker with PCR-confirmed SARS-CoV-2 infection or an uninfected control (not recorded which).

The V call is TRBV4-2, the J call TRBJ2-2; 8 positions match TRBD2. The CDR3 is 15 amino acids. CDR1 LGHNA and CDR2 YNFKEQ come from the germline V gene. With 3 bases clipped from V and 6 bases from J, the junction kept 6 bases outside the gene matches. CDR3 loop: CASSQVTSVPGELFF. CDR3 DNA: TGTGCCAGCAGCCAGGTGACTAGCGTTCCCGGGGAGCTGTTTTTT.

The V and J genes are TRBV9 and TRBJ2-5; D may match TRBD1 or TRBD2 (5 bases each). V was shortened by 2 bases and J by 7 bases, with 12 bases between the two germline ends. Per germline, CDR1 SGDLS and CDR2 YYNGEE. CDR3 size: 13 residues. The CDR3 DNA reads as TGTGCCAGCAGCGTGGGACCTTTCGGGACCCAGTACTTC. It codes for CASSVGPFGTQYF.

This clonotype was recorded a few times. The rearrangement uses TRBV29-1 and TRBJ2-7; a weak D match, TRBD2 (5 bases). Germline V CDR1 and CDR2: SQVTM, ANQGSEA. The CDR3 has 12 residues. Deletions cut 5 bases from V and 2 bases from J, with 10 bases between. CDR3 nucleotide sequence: TGCAGCGTTTCGGCGGGCCCCTACGAGCAGTACTTC. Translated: CSVSAGPYEQYF.

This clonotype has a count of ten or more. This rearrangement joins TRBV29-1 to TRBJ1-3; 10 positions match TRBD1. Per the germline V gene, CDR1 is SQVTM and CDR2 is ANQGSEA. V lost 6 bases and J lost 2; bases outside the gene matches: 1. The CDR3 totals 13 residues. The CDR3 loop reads CSVGTGAGNTIYF. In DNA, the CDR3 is TGCAGCGTGGGGACAGGGGCTGGAAACACCATATATTTT.

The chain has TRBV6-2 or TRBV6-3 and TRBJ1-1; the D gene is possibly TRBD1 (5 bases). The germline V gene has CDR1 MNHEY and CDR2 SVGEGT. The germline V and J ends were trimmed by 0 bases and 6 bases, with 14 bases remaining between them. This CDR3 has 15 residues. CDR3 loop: CASSYSRTLGAEAFF. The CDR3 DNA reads TGTGCCAGCAGTTACTCCAGGACTTTGGGGGCTGAAGCTTTCTTT.

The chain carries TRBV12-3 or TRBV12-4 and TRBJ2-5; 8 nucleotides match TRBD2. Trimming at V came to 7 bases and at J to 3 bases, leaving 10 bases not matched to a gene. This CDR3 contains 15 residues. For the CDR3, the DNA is TGTGCCAGCACCCCCTTCAGCGGGGGCAAAGAGACCCAGTACTTC. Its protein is CASTPFSGGKETQYF.

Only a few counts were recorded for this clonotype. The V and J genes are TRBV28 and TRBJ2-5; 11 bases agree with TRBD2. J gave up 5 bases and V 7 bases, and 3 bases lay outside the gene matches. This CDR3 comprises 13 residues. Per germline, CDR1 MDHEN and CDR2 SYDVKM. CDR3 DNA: TGTGCCAGCACTAGCGGGGGGACGGAGACCCAGTACTTC. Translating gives CASTSGGTETQYF.

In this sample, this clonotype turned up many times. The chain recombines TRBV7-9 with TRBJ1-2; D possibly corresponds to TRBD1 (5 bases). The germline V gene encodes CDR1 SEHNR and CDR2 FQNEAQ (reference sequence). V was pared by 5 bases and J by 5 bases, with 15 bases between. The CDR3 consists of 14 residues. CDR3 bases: TGTGCCAGCAGCCCAGACGGGGGTTTATATGGCTACACCTTC. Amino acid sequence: CASSPDGGLYGYTF.